Listed below are T cell receptor beta chains from one sample, sequenced in a study of T cells in Graves' hyperthyroidism and ophthalmopathy. TCRdb reprocessed the multiplex PCR reads with MiXCR, giving one entry per CDR3 protein. This table has hundreds of thousands of distinct CDR3 sequences, about 20% appearing once. What was sequenced was blood. The receptor source for this set is a man aged 25-40 years with Graves' ophthalmopathy. Both conserved end residues are part of each CDR3. Fields, in order: J gene, D gene, V gene, clone size, CDR3 DNA, CDR3 protein. A D gene is named only where the DNA matches it firmly. Clone sizes are given selectively: once, few, many, or a class where the clone is expanded.

J gene: TRBJ1-5
D gene: -
V gene: TRBV4-1
clone size: few
CDR3 DNA: TGCGCCAGCAGCCAAGAAAGGTATAGGCCTATTAGCAATCAGCCCCAGCATTTT
CDR3 protein: CASSQERYRPISNQPQHF

J gene: TRBJ1-2
D gene: TRBD1
V gene: TRBV27
clone size: few
CDR3 DNA: TGTGCCAGCAGTTTAACAAGGGGGCGAGGCTATGGCTACACCTTC
CDR3 protein: CASSLTRGRGYGYTF

J gene: TRBJ1-1
D gene: -
V gene: TRBV20-1
clone size: many
CDR3 DNA: TGCAGTGCTACACCCTCCAACCGAGGGGGGCGCGGGACTGAAGCTTTCTTT
CDR3 protein: CSATPSNRGGRGTEAFF

J gene: TRBJ2-1
D gene: -
V gene: TRBV27
clone size: -
CDR3 DNA: TGTGCCAGCAGTTTAATGAGCTGGAGCTACAATGAGCAGTTCTTC
CDR3 protein: CASSLMSWSYNEQFF

J gene: TRBJ2-1
D gene: -
V gene: TRBV7-3
clone size: -
CDR3 DNA: TGTGCCAGCAGCTTATATGCGGACTACAATGAGCAGTTCTTC
CDR3 protein: CASSLYADYNEQFF

J gene: TRBJ1-6
D gene: TRBD1
V gene: TRBV27
clone size: few
CDR3 DNA: TGTGCCAGCAGCCAGGGGGCCTCCGTGCCCCTCCACTTT
CDR3 protein: CASSQGASVPLHF

J gene: TRBJ2-2
D gene: TRBD2
V gene: TRBV6-1
clone size: -
CDR3 DNA: TGTGCCAGCAGTGGGGTGGGACTAAGCACCGGGGAGCTGTTTTTT
CDR3 protein: CASSGVGLSTGELFF

J gene: TRBJ1-5
D gene: -
V gene: TRBV2
clone size: few
CDR3 DNA: TGTGCCAGCAGCCCGGAGGGACTGAGGCAGCCCCAGCATTTT
CDR3 protein: CASSPEGLRQPQHF

J gene: TRBJ1-4
D gene: -
V gene: TRBV28
clone size: -
CDR3 DNA: TGTGCCAGCAGAGCCGGGACGGTAGAAAAACTGTTTTTT
CDR3 protein: CASRAGTVEKLFF

J gene: TRBJ1-5
D gene: -
V gene: TRBV30
clone size: -
CDR3 DNA: TGTGCCTGGGAGGGGGGTACTGGGCAGCCCCAGCATTTT
CDR3 protein: CAWEGGTGQPQHF

J gene: TRBJ1-1
D gene: -
V gene: TRBV6-1
clone size: few
CDR3 DNA: TGTGCCAGCAGTGAACTTCTTGGGGGAAACACTGAAGCTTTCTTT
CDR3 protein: CASSELLGGNTEAFF

J gene: TRBJ2-4
D gene: TRBD2
V gene: TRBV27
clone size: -
CDR3 DNA: TGTGCCAGCAGTCCTGGCGCCGGGACTAGCGGTTTTCTAGCCAAAAACATTCAGTACTTC
CDR3 protein: CASSPGAGTSGFLAKNIQYF

J gene: TRBJ2-7
D gene: TRBD2
V gene: TRBV30
clone size: few
CDR3 DNA: TGTGCCTGGACCGGCGGGAGAGGGTACGAGCAGTACTTC
CDR3 protein: CAWTGGRGYEQYF

J gene: TRBJ1-1
D gene: -
V gene: TRBV5-1
clone size: many
CDR3 DNA: TGCGCCAGCAGCGTGGCGGTGAACACTGAAGCTTTCTTT
CDR3 protein: CASSVAVNTEAFF

J gene: TRBJ2-7
D gene: -
V gene: TRBV6-9
clone size: -
CDR3 DNA: TGTGCCAGCAGTTCTCCGGCAGGGCCCTCCTACGAGCAGTACTTC
CDR3 protein: CASSSPAGPSYEQYF

J gene: TRBJ2-1
D gene: TRBD2
V gene: TRBV3-1
clone size: -
CDR3 DNA: TGTGCCAGCAGCCAGACTAGCGGGGCCCTGCTCTTC
CDR3 protein: CASSQTSGALLF

J gene: TRBJ2-5
D gene: TRBD2
V gene: TRBV24-1
clone size: -
CDR3 DNA: TGTGTCACCAGTGATTGGGAGGGACCCTCTTACCAAGAGACCCAGTACTTC
CDR3 protein: CVTSDWEGPSYQETQYF

J gene: TRBJ2-1
D gene: -
V gene: TRBV12-3/TRBV12-4
clone size: few
CDR3 DNA: TGTGCCAGCAGTCCCAATCCCATTGGACACTCCTCCTACAATGAGCAGTTCTTC
CDR3 protein: CASSPNPIGHSSYNEQFF

J gene: TRBJ1-2
D gene: TRBD1
V gene: TRBV28
clone size: many
CDR3 DNA: TGTGCCAGCAGCCCGGGACAGCCGGAGTCCCCCCTCTATGGCTACACCTTC
CDR3 protein: CASSPGQPESPLYGYTF

J gene: TRBJ2-3
D gene: -
V gene: TRBV4-2
clone size: -
CDR3 DNA: TGTGCCAGCAGCCAGGATGACATACAGGGTAGCGCAGATACGCAGTATTTT
CDR3 protein: CASSQDDIQGSADTQYF

J gene: TRBJ2-5
D gene: -
V gene: TRBV10-1
clone size: -
CDR3 DNA: TGCGCCAGCAGTGAGTCGGGGCGGAGGGGGCAAGAGACCCAGTACTTC
CDR3 protein: CASSESGRRGQETQYF

J gene: TRBJ1-5
D gene: -
V gene: TRBV28
clone size: few
CDR3 DNA: TGTGCCAGCAGTTTGCTTACAGGTCTGAATCAGCCCCAGCATTTT
CDR3 protein: CASSLLTGLNQPQHF

J gene: TRBJ2-1
D gene: -
V gene: TRBV18
clone size: -
CDR3 DNA: TGTGCCAGCTCACCACAACGAGGCTCGGATGAGCAGTTCTTC
CDR3 protein: CASSPQRGSDEQFF

J gene: TRBJ2-5
D gene: TRBD2
V gene: TRBV4-1
clone size: few
CDR3 DNA: TGCGCCAGCAGCCAAGACCAAGCGGGAGTGGTAGAGACCCAGTACTTC
CDR3 protein: CASSQDQAGVVETQYF

J gene: TRBJ2-2
D gene: -
V gene: TRBV4-1
clone size: -
CDR3 DNA: TGCGCCAGCAGCCAAGAGCCATTAGGGGGCGGGGAGCTGTTTTTT
CDR3 protein: CASSQEPLGGGELFF

J gene: TRBJ2-3
D gene: -
V gene: TRBV7-3
clone size: many
CDR3 DNA: TGTGCCAGCAGTTCTCAGTCCACAGATACGCAGTATTTT
CDR3 protein: CASSSQSTDTQYF

J gene: TRBJ2-3
D gene: TRBD2
V gene: TRBV20-1
clone size: -
CDR3 DNA: TGCAGTGCTCGGGACTACCGCACAGATACGCAGTATTTT
CDR3 protein: CSARDYRTDTQYF